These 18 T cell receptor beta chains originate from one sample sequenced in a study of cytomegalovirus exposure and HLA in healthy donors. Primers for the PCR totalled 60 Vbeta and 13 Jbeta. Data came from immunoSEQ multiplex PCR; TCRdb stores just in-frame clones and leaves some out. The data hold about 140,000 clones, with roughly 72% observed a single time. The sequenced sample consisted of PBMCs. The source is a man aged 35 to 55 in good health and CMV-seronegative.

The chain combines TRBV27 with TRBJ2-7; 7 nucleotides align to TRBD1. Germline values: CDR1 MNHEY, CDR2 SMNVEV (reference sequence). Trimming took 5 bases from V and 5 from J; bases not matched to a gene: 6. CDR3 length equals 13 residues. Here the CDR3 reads CASSEGAVHEQYF. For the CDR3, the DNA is TGTGCCAGCAGTGAGGGGGCAGTCCACGAGCAGTACTTC.

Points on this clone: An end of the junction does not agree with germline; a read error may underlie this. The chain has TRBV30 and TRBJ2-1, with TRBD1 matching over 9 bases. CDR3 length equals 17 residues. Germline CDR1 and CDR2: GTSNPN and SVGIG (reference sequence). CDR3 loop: CSWRQDRGMVYGNEQFF. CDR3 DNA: TGTTCCTGGAGGCAGGACAGGGGAATGGTCTATGGGAATGAGCAGTTCTTC.

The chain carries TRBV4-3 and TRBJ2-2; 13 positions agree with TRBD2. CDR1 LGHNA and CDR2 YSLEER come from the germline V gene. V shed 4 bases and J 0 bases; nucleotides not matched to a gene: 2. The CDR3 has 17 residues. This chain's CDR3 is CASSRTSGGTNTGELFF. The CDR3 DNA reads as TGCGCCAGCAGCCGGACTAGCGGGGGTACGAACACCGGGGAGCTGTTTTTT.

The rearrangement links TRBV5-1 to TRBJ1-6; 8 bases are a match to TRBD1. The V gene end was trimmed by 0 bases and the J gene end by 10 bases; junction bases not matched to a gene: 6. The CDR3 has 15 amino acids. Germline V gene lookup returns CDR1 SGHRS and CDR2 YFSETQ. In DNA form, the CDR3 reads TGCGCCAGCAGCTTGGACCCAGGGGGCAAATCACCCCTCCACTTT. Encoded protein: CASSLDPGGKSPLHF.

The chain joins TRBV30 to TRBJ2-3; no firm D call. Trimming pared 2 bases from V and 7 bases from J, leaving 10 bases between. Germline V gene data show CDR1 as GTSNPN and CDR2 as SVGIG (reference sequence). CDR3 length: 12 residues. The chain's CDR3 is CAWSTDFYTQYF. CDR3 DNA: TGTGCCTGGAGTACTGACTTCTATACGCAGTATTTT. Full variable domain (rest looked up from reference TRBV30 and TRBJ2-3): SQTIHQWPATLVQPVGSPLSLECTVEGTSNPNLYWYRQAAGRGLQLLFYSVGIGQISSEVPQNLSASRPQDRQFILSSKKLLLSDSGFYLCAWSTDFYTQYFGPGTRLTVL.

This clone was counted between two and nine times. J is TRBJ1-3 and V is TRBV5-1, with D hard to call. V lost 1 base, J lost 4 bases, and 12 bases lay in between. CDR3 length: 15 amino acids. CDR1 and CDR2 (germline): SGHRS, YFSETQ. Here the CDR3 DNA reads TGCGCCAGCAGCTTGACGGGGTCGGTAGGAAACACCATATATTTT. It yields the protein CASSLTGSVGNTIYF.

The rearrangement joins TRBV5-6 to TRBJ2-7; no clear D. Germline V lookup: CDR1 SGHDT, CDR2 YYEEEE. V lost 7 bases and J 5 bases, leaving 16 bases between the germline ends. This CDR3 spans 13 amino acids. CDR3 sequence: CASQKDLSHEQYF. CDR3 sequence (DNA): TGTGCCAGCCAGAAAGACTTGTCCCACGAGCAGTACTTC.

The CDR3 nucleotides read TGTGCCAGCAGTGAAGCGCTCGGGGCGGGAGGGACCACAGATACGCAGTATTTT. This codes for CASSEALGAGGTTDTQYF. This chain connects TRBV2 to TRBJ2-3; 9 positions match TRBD2. The CDR3 length is 18 residues. In germline, CDR1 is SNHLY, CDR2 FYNNEI. With 0 bases clipped from V and 2 bases from J, the junction kept 9 bases outside the gene matches.

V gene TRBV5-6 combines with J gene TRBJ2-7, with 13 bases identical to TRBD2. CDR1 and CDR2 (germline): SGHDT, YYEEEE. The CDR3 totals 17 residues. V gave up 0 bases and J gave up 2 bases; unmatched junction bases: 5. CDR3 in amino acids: CASSLGGLAGATYEQYF. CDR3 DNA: TGTGCCAGCAGCTTGGGTGGACTAGCGGGAGCCACCTACGAGCAGTACTTC.

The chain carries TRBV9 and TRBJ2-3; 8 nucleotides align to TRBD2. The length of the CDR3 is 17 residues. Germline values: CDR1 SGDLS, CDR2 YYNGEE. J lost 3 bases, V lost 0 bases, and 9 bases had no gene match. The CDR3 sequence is CASSVAGYQRGTDTQYF. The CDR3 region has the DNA TGTGCCAGCAGCGTAGCCGGGTATCAGCGGGGGACAGATACGCAGTATTTT.

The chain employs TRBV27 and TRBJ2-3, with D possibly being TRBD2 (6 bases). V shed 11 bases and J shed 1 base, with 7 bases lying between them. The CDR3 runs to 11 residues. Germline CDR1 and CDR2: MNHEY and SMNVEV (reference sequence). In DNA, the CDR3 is TGTGCCGTAGCGGGCACAGATACGCAGTATTTT. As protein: CAVAGTDTQYF.

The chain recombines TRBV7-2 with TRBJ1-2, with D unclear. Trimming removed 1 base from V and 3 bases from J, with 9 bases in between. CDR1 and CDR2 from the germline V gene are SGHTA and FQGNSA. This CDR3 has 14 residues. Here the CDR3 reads CASSLGGSYYGYTF. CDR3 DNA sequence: TGTGCCAGCAGCTTAGGTGGGAGCTACTATGGCTACACCTTC.

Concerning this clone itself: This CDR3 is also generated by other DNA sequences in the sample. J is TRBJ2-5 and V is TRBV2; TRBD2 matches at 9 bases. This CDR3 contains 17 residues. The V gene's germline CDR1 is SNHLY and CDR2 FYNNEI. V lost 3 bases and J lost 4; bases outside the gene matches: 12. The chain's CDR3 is CASSEMGFAGGGETQYF. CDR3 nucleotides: TGTGCCAGCAGTGAGATGGGTTTCGCGGGAGGGGGAGAGACCCAGTACTTC.

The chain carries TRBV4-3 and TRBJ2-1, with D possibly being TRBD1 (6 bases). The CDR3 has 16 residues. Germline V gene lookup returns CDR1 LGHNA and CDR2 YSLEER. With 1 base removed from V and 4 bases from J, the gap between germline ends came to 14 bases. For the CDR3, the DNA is TGCGCCAGCAGCCAAGGGGGGCAAGGGGTTTACAATGAGCAGTTCTTC. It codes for CASSQGGQGVYNEQFF.

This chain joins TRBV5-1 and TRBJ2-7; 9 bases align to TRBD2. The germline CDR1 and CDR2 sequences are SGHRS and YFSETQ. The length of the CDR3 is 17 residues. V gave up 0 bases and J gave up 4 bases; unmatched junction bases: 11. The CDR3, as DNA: TGCGCCAGCAGCTTGGCCGTAGCGGGAGAACCTGCGTACGAGCAGTACTTC. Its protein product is CASSLAVAGEPAYEQYF.

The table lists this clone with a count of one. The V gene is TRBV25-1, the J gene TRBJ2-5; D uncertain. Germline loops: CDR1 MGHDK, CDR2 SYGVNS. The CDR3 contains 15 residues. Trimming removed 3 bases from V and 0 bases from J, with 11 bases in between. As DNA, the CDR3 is TGTGCCAGCAGTGATTGGGCAGACAACCAAGAGACCCAGTACTTC. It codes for CASSDWADNQETQYF.

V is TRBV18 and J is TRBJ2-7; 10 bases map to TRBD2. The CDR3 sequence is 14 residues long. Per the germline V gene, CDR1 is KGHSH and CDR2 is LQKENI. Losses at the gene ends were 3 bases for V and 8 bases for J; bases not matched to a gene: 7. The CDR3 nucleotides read TGTGCCAGCTCACCCGGGACTAGCGCTTTCCAGCAGTACTTC. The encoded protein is CASSPGTSAFQQYF. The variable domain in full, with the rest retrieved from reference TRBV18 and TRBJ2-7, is NAGVMQNPRHLVRRRGQEARLRCSPMKGHSHVYWYRQLPEEGLKFMVYLQKENIIDESGMPKERFSAEFPKEGPSILRIQQVVRGDSAAYFCASSPGTSAFQQYFGPGTRLTVT.

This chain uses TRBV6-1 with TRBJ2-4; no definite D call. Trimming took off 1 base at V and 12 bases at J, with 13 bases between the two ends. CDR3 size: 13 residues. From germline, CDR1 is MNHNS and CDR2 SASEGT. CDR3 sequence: CASSEVTESSQYF. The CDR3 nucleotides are TGTGCCAGCAGTGAAGTTACAGAAAGCAGTCAGTACTTC.